This T cell receptor beta chain is drawn from a study of cytomegalovirus exposure and HLA in healthy donors. About the research overall: Counted in an early data release were about 85 million unique TCRs from HLA-typed donors.

This CDR3 comprises 15 residues. Germline-derived CDR1 and CDR2 are SGHRS and YFSETQ. V lost 1 base to trimming and J lost 7 bases; unmatched junction nucleotides: 5. The PCR used 60 Vbeta and 13 Jbeta primers. Method: immunoSEQ multiplex PCR; TCRdb's copy keeps in-frame clones and lacks some. Of some 160,000 clones in the sample, approximately 81% were seen once. In its sample, this clone was seen a few times. What it binds is not known. General study findings and limits: Later analysis suggested most CMV-associated TCR beta chains were HLA-restricted. Reported findings show TCR beta sequences accurately forecast HLA-A and HLA-B alleles in most subjects.

This sequence was found in a man younger than 45 in good health and CMV-seropositive. The rearrangement links TRBV5-1 to TRBJ1-4; TRBD1 aligns across 9 bases. Sequences were obtained from PBMCs. The CDR3: CASSLSGTGREKLFF. DNA for the CDR3: TGCGCCAGCAGCTTGTCCGGGACAGGGCGTGAAAAACTGTTTTTT.